This TCR beta chain was identified in a study of T cells in Graves' hyperthyroidism and ophthalmopathy. Diagnostic decisions used clinical symptoms, serum thyroxine and TRAb, thyroid ultrasound and orbital computed tomography. The CDR3 regions of TCR beta were amplified from RNA transcripts. The HTBI primer set served for first-round RT-PCR of the TCR CDR3. One entry per CDR3 protein results from TCRdb running MiXCR on the multiplex PCR reads. The table records 660,000 or so distinct CDR3 sequences, under 25% of them present only once. The study's findings and limits: Classification by a 13 V-J model distinguished ophthalmopathy from stable hyperthyroidism.

CDR3 length: 15 amino acids. Germline V gene sequence: CDR1 MNHNS, CDR2 SASEGT. V lost 1 base to trimming and J lost 3 bases; unmatched junction nucleotides: 6. A note on this clonotype: Its antigen is not identified.

Sequencing input: blood. The sequence derives from a man aged 25 to 45 with Graves' ophthalmopathy. The chain couples TRBV6-1 to TRBJ2-7; the match to TRBD2 covers 7 bases. CDR3 region: CASSEVASGNYEQYF. The CDR3 DNA follows: TGTGCCAGCAGTGAAGTGGCTAGCGGAAACTACGAGCAGTACTTC.